This TCR beta chain was profiled in a study of blood T cell repertoires in COVID-19. Overall study: Some COVID-19 samples were acute and others convalescent; all came from the United States, Italy and Spain. From T cells, B-cell-depleted T cells, or PBMCs came the material, which was cDNA or gDNA.

As processed by the authors: Scientists estimated how many nucleated cells there were by amplifying reference gene primers. Measured with immunoSEQ multiplex PCR; TCRdb has only the in-frame clones, and not every one. V, J and clone size are taken as reported in that table, and D and trimming were inferred from the DNA itself. The profile shows some 300,000 clones, nearly 90% of them singletons. V dropped 2 bases and J dropped 0 bases, with 9 bases sitting between them. Germline V lookup: CDR1 SGHTA, CDR2 FQGTGA. The CDR3 covers 15 residues. The chain combines TRBV7-3 with TRBJ2-3, with D possibly being TRBD2 (5 bases). This TCR derives from a woman in her 40s with COVID-19, enrolled during active disease. The specimen was peripheral blood. The CDR3 is CASSLGSGSTDTQYF. The CDR3 DNA reads as TGTGCCAGCAGCTTAGGTTCGGGAAGCACAGATACGCAGTATTTT.